What follows is one T cell receptor beta chain and its context. The sample holds one count of this clone. The antigen it binds to is not known. No base quality values were provided; no much bigger clone lies one nucleotide off. CDR1 MDHEN and CDR2 SYDVKM were looked up in the germline V gene. The CDR3 measures 17 amino acids from cysteine to phenylalanine. The DNA shown is the 51-base CDR3, in frame from base 1. The junction shows trimming of 2 bases on V and 0 bases on J, and the gene matches do not reach 7 bases of it. This sample was taken from a study of T cell responses to AZD1222 COVID-19 vaccine (dated by TCRdb to the early 2020s). Turning to the overall study: A total of about 240 trial participants underwent TCR sequencing, of whom 207 received two doses of AZD1222 and some 25 received two doses of the MenACWY control vaccine. Enrollment into the trials was organized by age into subgroups of 18-55, 56-69 and 70-plus years, and those subgroups contained about 160, 30 and 59 TCR-sequenced participants, respectively. General study outcomes and caveats: The whole spike protein was spanned by vaccine-associated CD4 TCRs, and dominant responses were seen in regions 160-218 and 743-854. Epitopes outside the regions mutated in the B.1.351 and B.1.1.7 variants were reportedly recognized by nearly half of the unique spike-specific TCRs. A significant rise in spike-specific TCR breadth and depth was observed after two AZD1222 doses relative to day 0 and relative to MenACWY recipients. In the small 56-69-year group, the increase in depth fell short of significance, most likely because of low power. Because no samples from the day 14 peak response were available, repertoires could be characterized only after the peak T cell response. Only 5 to 7 AZD1222 recipients were SARS-CoV-2 seropositive at baseline, limiting conclusions about previously exposed vaccinees. Participants were mostly white British, with more females than males. The authors suggested clonal diversity may have been underestimated.

The CDR3 regions of human TCRbeta chains were subjected to immunosequencing. Regarding the original processing steps: Repertoire TCRs were matched against a reference library of SARS-CoV-2-specific TCRs generated with the MIRA antigen-specificity platform. Breadth was defined as the fraction of unique TCRs that were SARS-CoV-2-associated, and depth was defined as the fraction of total T cells that were SARS-CoV-2-associated. Using the MIRA data, each spike-specific TCR was mapped to the spike region that the TCR reacts to and placed in a CD4 or CD8 class. Log10-transformed breadth and depth values were compared by one-way ANOVA with Sidak's multiple comparisons tests. TCRdb took over this immuneACCESS table, retaining in-frame rearrangements with V and J assigned. Such tables are incomplete; in checked studies, under half of the missing clones stem from an unresolved V gene, and the remainder is unexplained. The DNA gave D and trimming, while V, J and clone size come from that table. In this sample the table shows approximately 150,000 clones, about 89% of which occur a single time. The ten largest clones capture around 1.2% of the sample.

The time point label here, explained by the study, means: about 28 days (+/-7) after the second vaccine dose. AZD1222 recipients with second doses at about 4 weeks or about 12 weeks were pooled, because spike-specific TCR depth and breadth did not differ between schedules. Samples from vaccinated people were obtained from the UK trials COV001 and COV002, which included a single-blind randomized controlled phase 2/3 trial of AZD1222 (ChAdOx1 nCoV-19) in healthy adults. For TCRbeta chain sequencing, PBMC samples from trial participants were taken at day 0 and at day 28 after the second dose. The chain is encoded by TRBV28 joined to TRBJ1-1; the junction holds 9 bases that match TRBD1. This receptor was taken from an adult who received the AZD1222 COVID-19 vaccine. The material sequenced was peripheral blood, taken 28 days after the second AZD1222 dose. The CDR3 corresponds to CASSLPGTGTMNTEAFF. The DNA sequence follows: TGTGCCAGCAGTTTACCCGGGACAGGGACAATGAACACTGAAGCTTTCTTT. Joined to the reference TRBV28 and TRBJ1-1 proteins, this CDR3 gives the full variable domain: DVKVTQSSRYLVKRTGEKVFLECVQDMDHENMFWYRQDPGLGLRLIYFSYDVKMKEKGDIPEGYSVSREKKERFSLILESASTNQTSMYLCASSLPGTGTMNTEAFFGQGTRLTVV.